One sample yielded the 27 T cell receptor beta chains listed below, sequenced in a study of T cell responses to AZD1222 COVID-19 vaccine. Generated by immunoSEQ multiplex PCR, the TCRdb table keeps only in-frame clones and is missing some. Altogether 130,000 or so clones are present, around 89% being singletons, with the ten largest covering 2.5% to 3%. The sample consisted of peripheral blood, taken on day 0 of AZD1222 vaccination. The origin of the receptors is an adult in good health.

The V and J genes are TRBV6-6 and TRBJ1-5; D is uncertain. The CDR3 runs to 13 residues. The germline V and J ends were trimmed by 5 bases and 1 base, with 6 bases remaining between them. Germline values: CDR1 MNHNY, CDR2 SVGAGI (reference sequence). The DNA of the CDR3 is TGTGCCAGCAGTACTCAAAGCAATCAGCCCCAGCATTTT. Residues: CASSTQSNQPQHF.

V is TRBV7-8 and J is TRBJ1-5, with D hard to call. Per the germline V gene, CDR1 is SGHVS and CDR2 is FQNEAQ. This CDR3 has 14 amino acids. V lost 7 bases and J lost 3, with 13 bases in between. This CDR3 reads CASNPVGYNQPQHF. The CDR3, as DNA: TGTGCCAGCAACCCGGTCGGGTACAATCAGCCCCAGCATTTT.

The chain joins TRBV9 to TRBJ1-6; D not certain. The CDR3 spans 10 residues. Trimming pared 3 bases from V and 13 bases from J, leaving 5 bases between. Germline V gives CDR1 SGDLS, CDR2 YYNGEE. The CDR3 sequence is CASSGRPLHF. The CDR3 nucleotides read TGTGCCAGCAGCGGCCGGCCCCTCCACTTT.

For this clone: Other DNA sequences in this specimen translate into the identical CDR3. The chain combines TRBV5-1 with TRBJ2-7; TRBD2 might be the D (5 bases). CDR3 length equals 12 residues. V lost 4 bases, J lost 4 bases, and 9 bases lay in between. Germline CDR1 and CDR2: SGHRS and YFSETQ. In DNA form, the CDR3 reads TGCGCCAGCAGCATCGCGGGTTACGAGCAGTACTTC. It specifies CASSIAGYEQYF.

This chain uses TRBV6-5 with TRBJ2-7; 8 bases line up with TRBD1. The CDR3 spans 16 residues. The germline V gene has CDR1 MNHEY and CDR2 SVGAGI. V lost 4 bases, J lost 3 bases, and 11 bases stayed unmatched. The CDR3 protein is CASSLSGQGLYYEQYF. The CDR3 DNA reads as TGTGCCAGCAGTTTATCTGGACAGGGACTTTACTACGAGCAGTACTTC.

This clone was seen once. The chain employs TRBV5-4 and TRBJ2-3; D is uncertain. The ends were cut back, 5 bases at V and 5 bases at J, with 15 bases in the middle. From germline, CDR1 is SGHNT and CDR2 YYREEE (reference sequence). This CDR3 has 14 amino acids. CDR3 sequence: CASSRESGGDTQYF. CDR3 nucleotides: TGTGCCAGCAGTCGTGAATCAGGTGGAGATACGCAGTATTTT. The full variable domain, completed using reference TRBV5-4 and TRBJ2-3, is ETGVTQSPTHLIKTRGQQVTLRCSSQSGHNTVSWYQQALGQGPQFIFQYYREEENGRGNFPPRFSGLQFPNYSSELNVNALELDDSALYLCASSRESGGDTQYFGPGTRLTVL.

The chain uses TRBV19 and TRBJ1-5; 9 bases align to TRBD1. V lost 0 bases and J lost 6; bases outside the gene matches: 6. The CDR3 runs to 16 residues. CDR1 is LNHDA and CDR2 is SQIVND in the germline V gene (reference sequence). The CDR3 reads CASSIDGQGSGQPQHF. Written as DNA, the CDR3 is TGTGCCAGTAGTATAGATGGACAGGGGTCGGGTCAGCCCCAGCATTTT.

The rearrangement joins TRBV2 to TRBJ1-3; no reliable D call. Germline V gene data show CDR1 as SNHLY and CDR2 as FYNNEI. With 4 bases removed from V and 1 base from J, the gap between germline ends came to 11 bases. The CDR3 runs to 15 residues. CDR3: CASSVTQLSGNTIYF. The DNA of the CDR3 is TGTGCCAGCAGTGTCACCCAGCTATCTGGAAACACCATATATTTT.

The rearrangement joins TRBV4-1 to TRBJ2-3; TRBD2 matches 7 bases. Germline V gene data show CDR1 as MGHRA and CDR2 as YSYEKL. J was trimmed by 6 bases and V by 0 bases; bases with no gene match: 12. CDR3 length: 17 residues. CDR3 amino acids: CASSQEPASGFRDTQYF. CDR3 nucleotide sequence: TGCGCCAGCAGCCAAGAACCGGCTAGCGGTTTTAGGGATACGCAGTATTTT.

V usage is TRBV19 and J usage is TRBJ1-5, with TRBD1 as a possible D gene (5 bases). Looked up from germline, CDR1 is LNHDA and CDR2 is SQIVND (reference sequence). The germline V and J ends were trimmed by 5 bases and 4 bases, with 9 bases remaining between them. This CDR3 is built from 13 residues. The CDR3 nucleotides are TGTGCCAGTAGTCAGGGTTCGAATCAGCCCCAGCATTTT. Its protein product is CASSQGSNQPQHF.

The table lists this clone with a count of one. The V call is TRBV5-5, the J call TRBJ2-5, with unresolved D. Germline assignment: CDR1 SGHKS and CDR2 YYEKEE (reference sequence). The CDR3 extends over 15 amino acids. Trimming shortened V by 1 base and J by 1 base, and 11 bases separated the two germline ends. The CDR3 is CASSLLTNRQETQYF. Written as DNA, the CDR3 is TGTGCCAGCAGCTTGTTGACAAATCGCCAAGAGACCCAGTACTTC.

The chain has TRBV9 and TRBJ1-2; 9 nucleotides align to TRBD1. The CDR3 totals 15 residues. The ends lost 4 bases at V and 3 bases at J; junction bases unmatched: 7. Germline lookup yields CDR1 SGDLS and CDR2 YYNGEE. CDR3: CASSIGQGMYYGYTF. CDR3 in DNA: TGTGCCAGCAGCATCGGACAGGGGATGTACTATGGCTACACCTTC.

The genes are TRBV5-4 and TRBJ1-4; tentatively, D is TRBD1 (5 bases). Germline values: CDR1 SGHNT, CDR2 YYREEE (reference sequence). V was cut by 4 bases and J by 8 bases, with 15 bases left in between. The CDR3 sequence is 14 residues long. In DNA, the CDR3 is TGTGCCAGCAGCACCGGGACCCAGAACGAAAAACTGTTTTTT. Translated, it gives CASSTGTQNEKLFF.

The DNA of the CDR3 is TGTGCCAGCAGTGACAGACTCCTGCGAGGGCGCAATCAGCCCCAGCATTTT. It encodes CASSDRLLRGRNQPQHF. The chain recombines TRBV6-2 or TRBV6-3 with TRBJ1-5, with a weak D call TRBD1 (5 bases). CDR1 is MNHEY and CDR2 is SVGEGT in the germline V gene. The CDR3 has 17 amino acids. Trimming took 5 bases from V and 2 from J, leaving 19 bases between them.

J is TRBJ1-6 and V is TRBV4-3; 8 bases match TRBD1. Per germline, CDR1 LGHNA and CDR2 YSLEER. V lost 4 bases and J lost 4; bases outside the gene matches: 0. The CDR3 contains 14 residues. This CDR3 reads CASSRTGYNSPLHF. The CDR3 DNA reads TGCGCCAGCAGCCGGACAGGGTATAATTCACCCCTCCACTTT.

The V and J genes are TRBV6-2 or TRBV6-3 and TRBJ2-7, with a possible D match to TRBD1 (5 bases). V shed 6 bases and J shed 7 bases, with 28 bases lying between them. CDR1 is MNHEY and CDR2 is SVGEGT in the germline V gene. This CDR3 has 17 amino acids. The CDR3 bases are TGTGCCAGCAGCCACCTGGTTGGTGCAGGGATGGCAGGGGAGCAGTACTTC. Residues: CASSHLVGAGMAGEQYF.

This clone turned up a few times. The chain uses TRBV7-9 and TRBJ2-2; D not resolved. Per germline, CDR1 SEHNR and CDR2 FQNEAQ (reference sequence). CDR3 length equals 14 residues. V lost 3 bases and J 8 bases, leaving 13 bases between the germline ends. DNA of the CDR3: TGTGCCAGCAGCTTCGCAACCGGCACGGGGGAGCTGTTTTTT. Its translation: CASSFATGTGELFF.

V usage is TRBV10-1 and J usage is TRBJ1-2; a possible D gene is TRBD1 (6 bases). The germline V gene encodes CDR1 WNHNN and CDR2 SYGVQD (reference sequence). Trimming took 9 bases from V and 1 from J, leaving 18 bases between them. The CDR3 contains 15 residues. The CDR3 is CASLHGGTFNYGYTF. DNA for the CDR3: TGCGCCAGTTTACACGGGGGGACATTTAACTATGGCTACACCTTC.

The genes are TRBV30 and TRBJ1-2, with a possible D match to TRBD1 (5 bases). With 0 bases removed from V and 4 bases from J, the gap between germline ends came to 15 bases. The length of the CDR3 is 15 residues. Germline CDR1 is GTSNPN and CDR2 is SVGIG (reference sequence). CDR3 amino acids: CAWSVRGREGYGYTF. For the CDR3, the DNA is TGTGCCTGGAGTGTACGGGGGAGGGAAGGCTATGGCTACACCTTC.

This chain links TRBV10-3 with TRBJ1-5, with no clear D. Germline lookup yields CDR1 ENHRY and CDR2 SYGVKD. The V gene lost 0 bases and the J gene lost 4 bases, with 13 bases spanning the gap. The CDR3 covers 16 residues. The CDR3 region has the DNA TGTGCCATCAGTGAGTCTCAGACAAGATCGAATCAGCCCCAGCATTTT. This sequence encodes CAISESQTRSNQPQHF.

This clone was observed a handful of times. The chain has TRBV19 and TRBJ1-1; D gene ambiguous. The CDR3 sequence is 16 residues long. V was clipped by 1 base and J by 4 bases, with 16 bases between them. Germline-derived CDR1 and CDR2 are LNHDA and SQIVND (reference sequence). The chain's CDR3 is CASSIVAGSRSTEAFF. CDR3 coding DNA: TGTGCCAGTAGTATAGTGGCAGGCAGTAGGAGCACTGAAGCTTTCTTT.

This clone was observed once. The chain is built from TRBV7-8 and TRBJ2-2, with TRBD2 matching over 9 bases. CDR3 length: 15 amino acids. Germline CDR1 and CDR2: SGHVS and FQNEAQ. The V segment lost 4 bases and the J segment 6 bases; nucleotides outside the gene matches: 6. CDR3 nucleotides: TGTGCCAGCAGCTCCGGGACTAGCTCGGCCGGGGAGCTGTTTTTT. This encodes CASSSGTSSAGELFF.

The rearrangement joins TRBV28 to TRBJ1-2; no definite D call. V lost 3 bases and J lost 0, with 11 bases in between. The germline V gene encodes CDR1 MDHEN and CDR2 SYDVKM. The length of the CDR3 is 15 residues. The CDR3, as DNA: TGTGCCAGCAGTTTTTTCGGGCGAGCTAACTATGGCTACACCTTC. It codes for CASSFFGRANYGYTF.

V usage is TRBV12-3 or TRBV12-4 and J usage is TRBJ1-1; no clear D gene. V lost 2 bases, J lost 3 bases, and 7 bases lay in between. This CDR3 is 13 amino acids long. The CDR3 here is CASSLRQHTEAFF. The CDR3 DNA reads as TGTGCCAGCAGTTTAAGGCAGCACACTGAAGCTTTCTTT.

The chain carries TRBV9 and TRBJ2-7, with a possible D match to TRBD2 (6 bases). Germline CDR1 and CDR2: SGDLS and YYNGEE. This CDR3 comprises 16 residues. Trimming shortened V by 0 bases and J by 2 bases, and 15 bases separated the two germline ends. CDR3 sequence reads: CASSVGVVSGAYEQYF. CDR3 DNA: TGTGCCAGCAGCGTAGGGGTGGTTAGCGGAGCCTACGAGCAGTACTTC.

The gene calls are TRBV7-8 and TRBJ2-2; 7 bases are a match to TRBD1. The CDR3 is made up of 16 amino acids. Losses at the gene ends were 5 bases for V and 1 base for J; bases not matched to a gene: 7. Germline assignment: CDR1 SGHVS and CDR2 FQNEAQ. The CDR3 is CASSLRQGRNTGELFF. The DNA of the CDR3 is TGTGCCAGCAGCCTCCGACAGGGTCGGAACACCGGGGAGCTGTTTTTT.

The V call is TRBV18, the J call TRBJ1-1; a weak D match, TRBD1 (6 bases). The ends were cut back, 3 bases at V and 4 bases at J, with 18 bases in the middle. The CDR3 is 16 amino acids. Germline CDR1 reads KGHSH; CDR2 reads LQKENI. CDR3 nucleotides: TGTGCCAGCTCACCCAGACAGGCAACGAGGGGCACTGAAGCTTTCTTT. It is translated as CASSPRQATRGTEAFF.